A single sample is the source of the 17 T cell receptor beta chains below, sequenced in a study of post-analysis software for immune sequencing data. Study-wide points: About five TRBV segments were more frequent in patients than controls; TRBV5-6, TRBV5-1 and TRBV20-1 belonged to this group.

Built from TCR beta cDNA, the libraries had unique molecular identifiers in them. TCRdb re-analysed the PCR reads in MiXCR, keeping a single row per CDR3 protein. The sample yields about 770,000 distinct CDR3 sequences, 40% to 55% seen once. For these TCRs, the target antigens are not known. Sequencing was performed on blood. The receptors here all came from a girl between 10 and 17 years old with multiple sclerosis.

The V gene is TRBV29-1, the J gene TRBJ2-7; 7 bases are a match to TRBD1. The CDR3 consists of 13 residues. J lost 0 bases, V lost 7 bases, and 6 bases had no gene match. Germline-derived CDR1 and CDR2 are SQVTM and ANQGSEA. The CDR3 DNA reads TGCAGCGCCGGACAGGCCGGCTCCTACGAGCAGTACTTC. This sequence encodes CSAGQAGSYEQYF.

The V and J genes are TRBV6-6 and TRBJ1-1, with 7 bases that match TRBD1. Germline CDR1 reads MNHNY; CDR2 reads SVGAGI (reference sequence). J lost 0 bases, V lost 4 bases, and 8 bases had no gene match. The CDR3 covers 16 residues. The CDR3 loop is CASSSHETGMNTEAFF. The CDR3 DNA sequence: TGTGCCAGCAGTTCCCATGAGACAGGGATGAACACTGAAGCTTTCTTT.

To note about this clonotype: Sequence at one end of the junction differs from germline and may be a read error. The chain links TRBV7-2 to TRBJ1-2; TRBD1 might be the D (6 bases). CDR3 length: 14 residues. Germline V gene sequence: CDR1 SGHTA, CDR2 FQGNSA. CDR3 sequence: CASNLPGGVYGYTF. For the CDR3, the DNA is TGTGCCAGCAACTTACCCGGGGGCGTTTATGGCTACACCTTC.

The rearrangement joins TRBV12-3 or TRBV12-4 to TRBJ2-5, with 11 bases fitting TRBD2. J lost 11 bases, V lost 5 bases, and 19 bases had no gene match. The CDR3 is made up of 17 amino acids. Here the CDR3 DNA reads TGTGCCAGCAGTCTCGGAAGGGGACTAGCGGCCGGTTACGGGCAGTACTTC. This translates into CASSLGRGLAAGYGQYF.

The chain couples TRBV7-2 to TRBJ2-7; D not certain. The DNA end is a closer match to TRBJ2-5, so the J assignment may be wrong. This CDR3 has 12 amino acids. CDR1 SGHTA and CDR2 FQGNSA come from the germline V gene. CDR3 nucleotide sequence: TGTGCCAGCAGCCCCCGCCTTGGGACCCAGTACTTC. This sequence encodes CASSPRLGTQYF.

This sequence joins TRBV7-2 and TRBJ2-1, with TRBD2 matching over 8 bases. The V gene end was trimmed by 5 bases and the J gene end by 4 bases; junction bases not matched to a gene: 19. The CDR3 length is 19 residues. Germline V CDR1 and CDR2: SGHTA, FQGNSA. The CDR3 loop is CASSPEGGRLAGSYNEQFF. The CDR3 DNA sequence: TGTGCCAGCAGCCCCGAGGGTGGCCGCCTAGCGGGCTCGTACAATGAGCAGTTCTTC.

The CDR3 coding sequence is TGTGCCAGCAGCTACGACAGGGGGCGGGCCTACAATGAGCAGTTCTTC. Translated: CASSYDRGRAYNEQFF. This chain uses TRBV27 with TRBJ2-1; 10 bases are shared with TRBD1. J lost 2 bases, V lost 6 bases, and 7 bases had no gene match. The CDR3 has 16 amino acids. Germline V gives CDR1 MNHEY, CDR2 SMNVEV (reference sequence).

The chain combines TRBV6-1 with TRBJ1-2, with a possible D match to TRBD1 (6 bases). In germline, CDR1 is MNHNS, CDR2 SASEGT. Trimming removed 1 base at V and 4 bases at J, with 10 bases between. This CDR3 is 14 amino acids long. CDR3 loop: CASSEVTGLYGYTF. The CDR3 region has the DNA TGTGCCAGCAGTGAAGTCACAGGGCTCTATGGCTACACCTTC.

This clonotype has only a few counts. The chain employs TRBV12-3 or TRBV12-4 and TRBJ2-7; D not resolved. This CDR3 has 13 amino acids. The V end lost 3 bases, the J end lost 2 bases, and 8 bases lay between the germline ends. Here the CDR3 reads CASSFQAAYEQYF. For the CDR3, the DNA is TGTGCCAGCAGTTTCCAGGCAGCCTACGAGCAGTACTTC.

This clonotype has just a few counts. The chain recombines TRBV12-3 or TRBV12-4 with TRBJ1-6; tentative D call: TRBD1 (6 bases). The CDR3 covers 17 residues. V shed 0 bases and J shed 3 bases, with 12 bases lying between them. DNA of the CDR3: TGTGCCAGCAGTTTAGCATCGACAGGCCTCTATAATTCACCCCTCCACTTT. Translating it yields CASSLASTGLYNSPLHF.

In its sample, this clonotype was seen a few times. The chain carries TRBV5-1 and TRBJ2-5; 10 bases map to TRBD2. CDR1 is SGHRS and CDR2 is YFSETQ in the germline V gene. The CDR3 is 13 residues long. The trim removed 9 bases at V and 2 bases at J, leaving 4 bases unmatched. CDR3 amino acids: CATRTSGQETQYF. CDR3 nucleotide sequence: TGCGCCACCCGGACTAGCGGACAAGAGACCCAGTACTTC.

The gene calls are TRBV7-2 and TRBJ2-6; D remains unclear. Germline V CDR1 and CDR2: SGHTA, FQGNSA. The V end was cut by 5 bases, the J end by 2 bases, with 10 bases between. The CDR3 totals 15 residues. CDR3 sequence reads: CASSAGRAGANVLTF. CDR3 coding DNA: TGTGCCAGCAGCGCCGGTCGGGCTGGGGCCAACGTCCTGACTTTC.

The genes are TRBV10-3 and TRBJ1-1, with D perhaps matching TRBD1 (5 bases). The V and J ends lost 6 bases and 3 bases respectively, with 14 bases between them. The CDR3 runs 14 residues. The germline V gene has CDR1 ENHRY and CDR2 SYGVKD. The CDR3 nucleotides are TGTGCCATCAGAGTCAGGGAGGGTTACACTGAAGCTTTCTTT. It translates to CAIRVREGYTEAFF.

The chain has TRBV6-2 or TRBV6-3 and TRBJ2-7, with 14 bases fitting TRBD2. Germline CDR1 MNHEY, CDR2 SVGEGT. The CDR3 is 15 residues long. Trimming at V came to 6 bases and at J to 12 bases, leaving 13 bases not matched to a gene. The CDR3 DNA reads TGTGCCAGCAGCAGACTAGCGGGAGGGCGGGAGACCCGGTACTTC. Translation gives CASSRLAGGRETRYF.

This clonotype has a handful of counts. The J gene is TRBJ2-3, the V gene TRBV7-9, with unresolved D. Trimming took off 5 bases at V and 4 bases at J, with 10 bases between the two ends. CDR3 length: 13 residues. Germline loops: CDR1 SEHNR, CDR2 FQNEAQ (reference sequence). The CDR3 sequence: CASSPKGPDTQYF. CDR3 DNA: TGTGCCAGCAGCCCCAAGGGCCCAGATACGCAGTATTTT.

The chain recombines TRBV19 with TRBJ1-2, with D uncertain. The CDR3 runs 14 residues. CDR1 and CDR2 from the germline V gene are LNHDA and SQIVND (reference sequence). V gave up 4 bases and J gave up 1 base, with 10 bases separating them. CDR3 DNA sequence: TGTGCCAGTAGTACCAGTGCCGGTAACTATGGCTACACCTTC. It translates to CASSTSAGNYGYTF.

There are a few counts of this clonotype. The chain employs TRBV6-1 and TRBJ2-4; D is uncertain. The germline gives CDR1 MNHNS, CDR2 SASEGT. This CDR3 region has 11 residues. V dropped 11 bases and J dropped 0 bases, with 5 bases sitting between them. Written as DNA, the CDR3 is TGTGCCGCAGTAGCCAAAAACATTCAGTACTTC. This encodes CAAVAKNIQYF.